The next 11 T cell receptor beta chains were all read from a single sample in a study of PD-L1 blockade in urothelial cancer. Only in-frame clones appear in the TCRdb table, and some are missing; sequencing was by immunoSEQ multiplex PCR. The sample has approximately 51,000 clones, approximately 86% seen once. The sample in question was PBMCs, obtained around atezolizumab (anti-PD-L1) treatment. The receptors shown here come from a man aged 55 to 69 with urothelial cancer.

In this sample, this clone turned up a few times. This chain connects TRBV6-1 to TRBJ1-5, with D possibly being TRBD1 (6 bases). V gave up 6 bases and J gave up 2 bases, with 11 bases separating them. This CDR3 is built from 14 residues. CDR1 is MNHNS and CDR2 is SASEGT in the germline V gene. CDR3 sequence: CASRGDIRNQPQHF. The CDR3, as DNA: TGTGCCAGCAGGGGGGACATCCGCAATCAGCCCCAGCATTTT.

The chain combines TRBV5-1 with TRBJ2-7, with D perhaps TRBD2 (6 bases). CDR3 length: 13 amino acids. Germline V gives CDR1 SGHRS, CDR2 YFSETQ. The V end lost 4 bases, the J end lost 7 bases, and 15 bases lay between the germline ends. The CDR3 region is CASSNGGSGEQYF. The CDR3 DNA reads TGCGCCAGCAGCAACGGAGGGTCAGGGGAGCAGTACTTC.

The chain employs TRBV2 and TRBJ2-4, with D perhaps TRBD1 (6 bases). The germline CDR1 and CDR2 sequences are SNHLY and FYNNEI. Between the trimmed V and J ends, which lost 6 bases and 0 bases, there was a span of 12 bases. This CDR3 is built from 15 residues. The CDR3 loop reads CASRRQDLAKNIQYF. The CDR3 bases are TGTGCCAGCAGGAGACAGGACTTAGCCAAAAACATTCAGTACTTC. Combining the CDR3 with reference TRBV2 and TRBJ2-4 gives the whole variable domain EPEVTQTPSHQVTQMGQEVILRCVPISNHLYFYWYRQILGQKVEFLVSFYNNEISEKSEIFDDQFSVERPDGSNFTLKIRSTKLEDSAMYFCASRRQDLAKNIQYFGAGTRLSVL.

The rearrangement joins TRBV5-1 to TRBJ2-5; 8 nucleotides match TRBD1. Germline V gives CDR1 SGHRS, CDR2 YFSETQ. The CDR3 is made up of 15 amino acids. V was pared by 0 bases and J by 5 bases, with 6 bases of the junction left unmatched. The CDR3 sequence is CASSLGDRGRETQYF. The DNA of the CDR3 is TGCGCCAGCAGCTTGGGAGACAGGGGCCGGGAGACCCAGTACTTC.

On this clone: The junction and the germline gene differ at one end; a read error may be behind it. This rearrangement joins TRBV5-1 to TRBJ2-2; tentatively, D is TRBD2 (5 bases). The CDR3 length is 15 residues. Germline CDR1 reads SGHRS; CDR2 reads YFSETQ. The DNA for the CDR3 is TGCGCCAGCAGTTTGGACGGGATGAATTCCGGGGAGCTGTTTTTT. Encoded protein: CASSLDGMNSGELFF. Using reference TRBV5-1 and TRBJ2-2 for the parts outside the CDR3, the full variable domain is KAGVTQTPRYLIKTRGQQVTLSCSPISGHRSVSWYQQTPGQGLQFLFEYFSETQRNKGNFPGRFSGRQFSNSRSEMNVSTLELGDSALYLCASSLDGMNSGELFFGEGSRLTVL.

V usage is TRBV4-1 and J usage is TRBJ1-1; tentative D call: TRBD1 (5 bases). CDR1 and CDR2 from the germline V gene are MGHRA and YSYEKL. This CDR3 is built from 16 residues. Trimming stripped 0 bases from V and 5 bases from J, with 16 bases between. Here the CDR3 DNA reads TGCGCCAGCAGCCAAGATTTTTCGGGGGGTAGGACTGAAGCTTTCTTT. Amino acid sequence: CASSQDFSGGRTEAFF.

The chain combines TRBV5-1 with TRBJ2-3; the match to TRBD2 covers 15 bases. Germline V gene data show CDR1 as SGHRS and CDR2 as YFSETQ. The CDR3 runs to 15 residues. The trim removed 3 bases at V and 8 bases at J, leaving 4 bases unmatched. CDR3: CASSWTSGGESTQYF. For the CDR3, the DNA is TGCGCCAGCAGCTGGACTAGCGGGGGGGAATCTACGCAGTATTTT.

The V and J genes are TRBV18 and TRBJ1-1; possible D gene TRBD1, 6 bases. The germline V gene encodes CDR1 KGHSH and CDR2 LQKENI. The CDR3 runs to 14 residues. Trimming shortened V by 3 bases and J by 0 bases, and 8 bases separated the two germline ends. The CDR3 loop is CASSPDSMNTEAFF. CDR3 nucleotide sequence: TGTGCCAGCTCACCGGACAGCATGAACACTGAAGCTTTCTTT.

The J gene is TRBJ1-1, the V gene TRBV6-1; D is possibly TRBD1 (6 bases). This CDR3 has 15 residues. In germline, CDR1 is MNHNS, CDR2 SASEGT. Trimming pared 8 bases from V and 0 bases from J, leaving 16 bases between. CDR3 residues: CASLMPTGVNTEAFF. The CDR3 coding sequence is TGTGCCAGCCTTATGCCGACAGGCGTGAACACTGAAGCTTTCTTT.

The chain joins TRBV5-5 to TRBJ1-3, with TRBD1 matching over 8 bases. The CDR3 consists of 18 residues. Germline loops: CDR1 SGHKS, CDR2 YYEKEE (reference sequence). V dropped 2 bases and J dropped 3; count of bases not matched to a gene: 13. CDR3 sequence: CASSFNLQGASLGNTIYF. The CDR3 nucleotides are TGTGCCAGCAGCTTTAATTTGCAGGGGGCGTCGCTTGGAAACACCATATATTTT.

The genes are TRBV6-5 and TRBJ1-2, with D unresolved. The CDR3 loop spans 16 amino acids. The germline CDR1 and CDR2 sequences are MNHEY and SVGAGI. V lost 0 bases and J 6 bases, leaving 17 bases between the germline ends. CDR3 nucleotides: TGTGCCAGCAGTTACTCTGGCCGGAGCCGTTCGGATGGCTACACCTTC. It is translated as CASSYSGRSRSDGYTF.